This TCR beta chain was obtained from a study of cytotoxic CD8 clonotypes in ibrutinib-treated CLL. Turning to the study itself: Partial responses numbered around 25 and complete responses 2; after a median around 68 months, about 15 stayed remitted and around 12 progressed.

A 1 in 200,000 to 1 in 1 million T cell depth was the sequencing target. This table comes from immunoSEQ multiplex PCR, and its TCRdb copy is limited to in-frame clones, with some not included. The sample has about 76,000 clones, about 82% seen once. The ends were cut back, 4 bases at V and 0 bases at J, with 10 bases in the middle. This CDR3 region has 14 residues. The V gene's germline CDR1 is SGHAT and CDR2 FQNNGV. This specimen consisted of PBMCs, obtained before ibrutinib treatment. The receptor was derived from a human donor with chronic lymphocytic leukemia. The chain uses TRBV11-2 and TRBJ2-7; D gene unclear. In nucleotides, the CDR3 is TGTGCCAGCAGCTCCGCCACCATCTCCTACGAGCAGTACTTC. Translation gives CASSSATISYEQYF.